These 30 T cell receptor beta chains originate from one sample sequenced in a study of memory B cells and T cells in multiple sclerosis. Generated by immunoSEQ multiplex PCR, the TCRdb table keeps only in-frame clones and is missing some. The data contain approximately 30,000 clones, roughly 88% of them singletons. After stimulus-free culture, autoproliferating CFSE-dim and non-proliferating CFSE-high T cells were sequenced separately. Cultures began with 45 million to 50 million CFSE-labeled PBMCs, unstimulated for roughly seven days, with replicate wells pooled. These receptors have no known antigen. Sequencing was done on a sample of PBMCs from blood kept in culture. These receptor sequences come from a human donor with multiple sclerosis.

A few counts support this clone. The chain links TRBV10-3 to TRBJ1-2; D unresolved. The CDR3 is 16 amino acids. Germline CDR1 and CDR2: ENHRY and SYGVKD. Between the trimmed V and J ends, which lost 0 bases and 3 bases, there was a span of 14 bases. The DNA of the CDR3 is TGTGCCATCAGTGAGTCCCCTCGGCGCAGCTACTATGGCTACACCTTC. Translation: CAISESPRRSYYGYTF.

The rearrangement links TRBV27 to TRBJ2-1; 10 bases are shared with TRBD2. V trimming: 8 bases; J trimming: 7 bases; junction bases outside the gene matches: 17. The CDR3 is made up of 17 amino acids. Germline V gives CDR1 MNHEY, CDR2 SMNVEV (reference sequence). The CDR3 loop reads CASGHYRSSGSLNEQFF. The CDR3 nucleotides are TGTGCCAGCGGCCATTATCGCTCTAGCGGGAGTTTGAATGAGCAGTTCTTC.

The chain is built from TRBV4-1 and TRBJ2-1; D is possibly TRBD1 (6 bases). This CDR3 has 20 residues. V lost 0 bases, J lost 2 bases, and 23 bases lay in between. Germline CDR1 MGHRA, CDR2 YSYEKL. The CDR3 DNA follows: TGCGCCAGCAGCCAAGATAGGGGGACCTCTAATTTACCTCCCTACAATGAGCAGTTCTTC. Its protein product is CASSQDRGTSNLPPYNEQFF.

The table lists this clone with a count of one. The chain joins TRBV7-8 to TRBJ1-3, with D maybe TRBD1 (6 bases). The V end lost 3 bases, the J end lost 1 base, and 7 bases lay between the germline ends. Per the germline V gene, CDR1 is SGHVS and CDR2 is FQNEAQ. The CDR3 totals 14 residues. The CDR3 here is CASSLDRSGNTIYF. CDR3 nucleotides: TGTGCCAGCAGCTTGGACAGATCTGGAAACACCATATATTTT.

The rearrangement uses TRBV7-3 and TRBJ2-3, with TRBD2 matching 9 bases. With 2 bases clipped from V and 1 base from J, the junction kept 1 base outside the gene matches. CDR1 is SGHTA and CDR2 is FQGTGA in the germline V gene. CDR3 length: 15 amino acids. In DNA form, the CDR3 reads TGTGCCAGCAGCTTAGTAGCGGGGGGCACAGATACGCAGTATTTT. Translating gives CASSLVAGGTDTQYF.

The V and J genes are TRBV6-6 and TRBJ1-6, with a tentative D call TRBD1 (6 bases). The CDR3 contains 16 residues. V was cut by 10 bases and J by 6 bases, with 22 bases left in between. Germline lookup yields CDR1 MNHNY and CDR2 SVGAGI (reference sequence). CDR3 amino acids: CATYSQGSVGNSPLHF. CDR3 coding DNA: TGTGCCACCTATAGTCAGGGGTCAGTAGGTAATTCACCCCTCCACTTT.

This clone has just one count. The genes are TRBV28 and TRBJ2-7, with D perhaps TRBD2 (6 bases). The CDR3 is 16 residues long. The V gene lost 5 bases and the J gene lost 4 bases, with 21 bases spanning the gap. Germline values: CDR1 MDHEN, CDR2 SYDVKM. CDR3 coding DNA: TGTGCCAGCAGTGACCCTCTCGGACTAAGCTTGTACGAGCAGTACTTC. Translating it yields CASSDPLGLSLYEQYF.

This clone was seen more than once but under ten times. The chain has TRBV7-9 and TRBJ1-4, with a possible D match to TRBD1 (6 bases). Germline CDR1 and CDR2: SEHNR and FQNEAQ (reference sequence). The CDR3 extends over 15 amino acids. V dropped 4 bases and J dropped 3 bases, with 12 bases sitting between them. In DNA form, the CDR3 reads TGTGCCAGCAGCTCCGGTAGGGGGGCTAATGAAAAACTGTTTTTT. Amino acids: CASSSGRGANEKLFF. The full variable domain, with the rest looked up from reference TRBV7-9 and TRBJ1-4, is DTGVSQNPRHKITKRGQNVTFRCDPISEHNRLYWYRQTLGQGPEFLTYFQNEAQLEKSRLLSDRFSAERPKGSFSTLEIQRTEQGDSAMYLCASSSGRGANEKLFFGSGTQLSVL.

This chain links TRBV6-1 with TRBJ1-2; no definite D call. Germline CDR1 is MNHNS and CDR2 is SASEGT. CDR3 length: 17 residues. The V and J ends lost 4 bases and 0 bases respectively, with 18 bases between them. Written as DNA, the CDR3 is TGTGCCAGCAGTGGACCGATCGATGGAGGCTCTAACTATGGCTACACCTTC. It translates to CASSGPIDGGSNYGYTF.

The chain uses TRBV9 and TRBJ1-1; weak D call: TRBD1 (6 bases). Germline loops: CDR1 SGDLS, CDR2 YYNGEE. This CDR3 comprises 18 residues. Trimming shortened V by 4 bases and J by 0 bases, and 22 bases separated the two germline ends. The CDR3 protein is CASSSQTKGHRVNTEAFF. The CDR3 DNA sequence: TGTGCCAGCAGCTCCCAGACGAAGGGACATAGAGTGAACACTGAAGCTTTCTTT.

This sequence joins TRBV18 and TRBJ2-4; the D gene could be TRBD1 or TRBD2 (5 bases each). The CDR3 is 12 residues long. Germline lookup yields CDR1 KGHSH and CDR2 LQKENI. V dropped 4 bases and J dropped 10 bases, with 11 bases sitting between them. In nucleotides, the CDR3 is TGTGCCAGCTCACGGGCCGAGGGGATTCAGTACTTC. Translated, it gives CASSRAEGIQYF.

The chain has TRBV27 and TRBJ1-2, with 11 bases that match TRBD1. V gave up 4 bases and J gave up 7 bases; unmatched junction bases: 14. The CDR3 has 17 amino acids. Germline CDR1 is MNHEY and CDR2 is SMNVEV (reference sequence). The CDR3 DNA is TGTGCCAGCAGTTCCATGGGGGGACAGGGGGTAGTAGGTGGCTACACCTTC. Encoded protein: CASSSMGGQGVVGGYTF.

This clone was observed a single time. The rearrangement links TRBV9 to TRBJ2-1, with 9 bases that match TRBD2. Germline loops: CDR1 SGDLS, CDR2 YYNGEE. After removal of 3 bases from V and 0 bases from J, the junction contained 4 bases not matched to a gene. The CDR3 is 16 amino acids. CDR3: CASSGSGGSSYNEQFF. CDR3 nucleotides: TGTGCCAGCAGCGGAAGCGGGGGGAGCTCCTACAATGAGCAGTTCTTC.

The chain joins TRBV28 to TRBJ1-5; D possibly corresponds to TRBD1 (5 bases). Deletions cut 5 bases from V and 4 bases from J, with 15 bases between. The germline CDR1 and CDR2 sequences are MDHEN and SYDVKM. The CDR3 totals 15 residues. The CDR3 nucleotides are TGTGCCAGCAGTCCCTTGCAGGGTTTAAATCAGCCCCAGCATTTT. As protein: CASSPLQGLNQPQHF.

The chain recombines TRBV7-2 with TRBJ2-5; perhaps TRBD2 as D (5 bases). CDR3 length: 13 residues. V was cut by 3 bases and J by 4 bases, with 9 bases left in between. In germline, CDR1 is SGHTA, CDR2 FQGNSA. The CDR3 DNA follows: TGTGCCAGCAGCTTCGGGATACGAGAGACCCAGTACTTC. Protein: CASSFGIRETQYF.

The rearrangement uses TRBV27 and TRBJ1-2; 8 positions agree with TRBD1. CDR1 MNHEY and CDR2 SMNVEV come from the germline V gene (reference sequence). The CDR3 is made up of 13 amino acids. V lost 6 bases, J lost 8 bases, and 8 bases stayed unmatched. The CDR3 loop reads CASSPDRGRGYTF. The CDR3, as DNA: TGTGCCAGCAGCCCCGACAGGGGTCGGGGCTACACCTTC.

V and J are TRBV18 and TRBJ2-2; 7 nucleotides align to TRBD1. This CDR3 spans 15 amino acids. Trimming cost V 4 bases and J 7 bases; bases outside gene matches: 9. Germline V gives CDR1 KGHSH, CDR2 LQKENI. The CDR3 DNA reads TGTGCCAGCTCACGACCCACAGGGGTGGACGGGGAGCTGTTTTTT. Encoded protein: CASSRPTGVDGELFF.

V usage is TRBV5-1 and J usage is TRBJ2-7; TRBD1 might be the D (5 bases). CDR1 is SGHRS, CDR2 YFSETQ, per germline. V was shortened by 1 base and J by 4 bases, with 12 bases between the two germline ends. This CDR3 is 14 amino acids long. The CDR3, as DNA: TGCGCCAGCAGCTTGCAAACAGGTCAGTACGAGCAGTACTTC. Protein sequence: CASSLQTGQYEQYF.

The chain uses TRBV29-1 and TRBJ2-7, with D unclear. The CDR3 extends over 12 amino acids. Germline values: CDR1 SQVTM, CDR2 ANQGSEA. V gave up 4 bases and J gave up 2 bases, with 9 bases separating them. CDR3 amino acids: CSVAATPYEQYF. As DNA, the CDR3 is TGCAGCGTTGCAGCGACTCCCTACGAGCAGTACTTC.

The V call is TRBV13, the J call TRBJ2-2; the match to TRBD2 covers 15 bases. V trimming: 4 bases; J trimming: 5 bases; junction bases outside the gene matches: 14. CDR1 and CDR2 from the germline V gene are PRHDT and FYEKMQ (reference sequence). CDR3 length: 20 amino acids. CDR3 loop: CASSSVRRTSGRARTGELFF. In nucleotides, the CDR3 is TGTGCCAGCAGCTCCGTCCGTCGGACTAGCGGGAGGGCCAGGACCGGGGAGCTGTTTTTT.

The V gene is TRBV5-4, the J gene TRBJ1-6; 9 bases agree with TRBD1. Germline CDR1 is SGHNT and CDR2 is YYREEE (reference sequence). V was clipped by 3 bases and J by 6 bases; unmatched bases: 1. This CDR3 is 14 amino acids long. The CDR3 spells CASSSTGGNSPLHF. The CDR3 DNA reads as TGTGCCAGCAGCTCGACAGGGGGTAATTCACCCCTCCACTTT.

V is TRBV19 and J is TRBJ2-5; TRBD2 matches 11 bases. The J call may be faulty, since TRBJ2-7 better matches the DNA end. This CDR3 contains 16 residues. Germline V gene lookup returns CDR1 LNHDA and CDR2 SQIVND (reference sequence). CDR3 bases: TGTGCCAGTAGTACTAGCGGGGGGCCTAGCTCCTACGAGCAGTACTTC. It is translated as CASSTSGGPSSYEQYF.

The chain uses TRBV10-3 and TRBJ2-3; the D gene could be TRBD1 or TRBD2 (5 bases each). Germline lookup yields CDR1 ENHRY and CDR2 SYGVKD. CDR3 length: 14 residues. The V end was cut by 3 bases, the J end by 2 bases, with 9 bases between. The CDR3 nucleotides are TGTGCCATCAGTGACCAGGGAGTCACAGATACGCAGTATTTT. It specifies CAISDQGVTDTQYF.

This clone was detected a few times. The CDR3 reads CASSIRIYYEQYF. CDR3 in DNA: TGTGCCAGTAGTATAAGGATTTACTACGAGCAGTACTTC. The genes are TRBV19 and TRBJ2-7; unclear D gene. The CDR3 consists of 13 residues. Germline CDR1 and CDR2: LNHDA and SQIVND (reference sequence). V shed 2 bases and J shed 3 bases, with 8 bases lying between them.

The chain links TRBV11-2 to TRBJ2-1; 8 bases align to TRBD1. This CDR3 contains 17 residues. With 5 bases clipped from V and 4 bases from J, the junction kept 13 bases outside the gene matches. Germline V gives CDR1 SGHAT, CDR2 FQNNGV. DNA for the CDR3: TGTGCCAGCAGCACCCACCCCGACAGGGGAGCATACAATGAGCAGTTCTTC. Protein: CASSTHPDRGAYNEQFF.

CDR3 sequence reads: CASSAYTGRNTEAFF. CDR3 nucleotide sequence: TGTGCCAGCAGCGCGTATACAGGGAGAAACACTGAAGCTTTCTTT. The chain carries TRBV9 and TRBJ1-1, with D possibly being TRBD1 (6 bases). The V end was cut by 3 bases, the J end by 2 bases, with 14 bases between. CDR1 and CDR2 (germline): SGDLS, YYNGEE. This CDR3 spans 15 amino acids.

The J gene is TRBJ1-4, the V gene TRBV6-8; TRBD1 matches 7 bases. J gave up 7 bases and V 6 bases, and 8 bases lay outside the gene matches. The CDR3 runs to 14 residues. Germline CDR1 reads MNHGY; CDR2 reads SAAAGT. CDR3 sequence reads: CASRRHRGVEKLFF. The CDR3 DNA follows: TGTGCCAGCAGGCGCCACAGGGGTGTTGAAAAACTGTTTTTT.

The chain combines TRBV29-1 with TRBJ1-1; D ambiguous. The CDR3 is 12 amino acids. With 2 bases removed from V and 5 bases from J, the gap between germline ends came to 9 bases. CDR1 SQVTM and CDR2 ANQGSEA come from the germline V gene. The CDR3 is CSVEYPATEAFF. The CDR3 bases are TGCAGCGTTGAATACCCCGCAACTGAAGCTTTCTTT.

The chain uses TRBV28 and TRBJ2-7; TRBD2 agrees at 12 bases. The CDR3 sequence is 16 residues long. J was trimmed by 6 bases and V by 3 bases; bases with no gene match: 9. Germline CDR1 reads MDHEN; CDR2 reads SYDVKM. The CDR3 loop is CASSLTSGSSTAEQYF. The CDR3 DNA sequence: TGTGCCAGCAGTTTGACTAGCGGGAGCTCAACAGCCGAGCAGTACTTC.

The chain recombines TRBV5-1 with TRBJ1-1; D uncertain. Trimming stripped 0 bases from V and 7 bases from J, with 4 bases between. Germline V CDR1 and CDR2: SGHRS, YFSETQ. The CDR3 spans 11 residues. The CDR3, as DNA: TGCGCCAGCAGCTTGGCCGGTGAAGCTTTCTTT. This gives the protein CASSLAGEAFF.